Included here is one T cell receptor (beta chain) sequence, with context. Antigen: not known. This sample is drawn from a study of T cell repertoires in cytomegalovirus infection. Looking at the study overall: Indications of both CMV infection and matching HLA type were provided by public TCR beta signatures. Study findings and constraints: Pooled public TCR beta family frequency picked out CMV carriers with the relevant HLA. It was HLA-C-restricted CMV-specific TCR beta clonotypes that dominated the response ex vivo.

A single record per CDR3 protein comes from TCRdb applying MiXCR to the reads. The repertoire holds roughly 250,000 distinct CDR3 sequences, roughly an eighth seen once, with 1.5% to 2% in the top ten. This clonotype was sampled from a human donor in good health (CMV status not recorded). Some clones in this sample may be carry-over from other donors' samples. The sequencing input was PBMCs.

CDR3 loop: CASHTGGRGNQPQHF. The CDR3, as DNA: TGTGCCAGTCATACAGGGGGCCGTGGCAATCAGCCCCAGCATTTT. The rearrangement links TRBV19 to TRBJ1-5; TRBD1 matches 9 bases. V gave up 8 bases and J gave up 2 bases; unmatched junction bases: 7. The germline CDR1 and CDR2 sequences are LNHDA and SQIVND (reference sequence). This CDR3 region has 15 residues.